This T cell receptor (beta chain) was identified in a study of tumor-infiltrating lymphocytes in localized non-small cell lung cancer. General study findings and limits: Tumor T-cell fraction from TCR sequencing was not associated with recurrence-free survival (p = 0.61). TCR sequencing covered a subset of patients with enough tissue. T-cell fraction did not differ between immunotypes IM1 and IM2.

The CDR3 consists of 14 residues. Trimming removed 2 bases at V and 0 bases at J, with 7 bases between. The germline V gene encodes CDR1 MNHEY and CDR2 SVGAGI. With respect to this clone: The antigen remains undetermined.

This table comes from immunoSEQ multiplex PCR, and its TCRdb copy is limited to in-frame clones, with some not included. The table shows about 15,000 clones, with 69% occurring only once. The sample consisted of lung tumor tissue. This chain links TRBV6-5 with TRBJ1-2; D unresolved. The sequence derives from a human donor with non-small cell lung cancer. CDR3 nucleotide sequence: TGTGCCAGCAGTTACCAAAAAACTAACTATGGCTACACCTTC. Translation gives CASSYQKTNYGYTF.